The 22 T cell receptor beta chains given below trace back to one sample, sequenced in a study of regulatory T cells in long-lasting Graves disease. Construction of the TCR beta libraries employed iRepertoire HTBI primers in conjunction with Arm-PCR of CDR3 regions. TCRdb called the multiplex PCR reads again in MiXCR, with one record for every CDR3 protein. The repertoire holds fewer than 400,000 distinct CDR3 sequences, with around 21% as singletons. Noted time point: persistent/refractory GD, antithyroid drugs over 5 years with positive TRAb. From RNA extracted from PBMCs, the TCR library was made. The specimen was peripheral blood mononuclear cells (PBMCs), collected when the disease was refractory, from a patient treated with antithyroid drugs. The receptors originated from a female donor with Graves disease.

This clonotype was recorded many times. The chain employs TRBV30 and TRBJ1-1; D is perhaps TRBD1 (6 bases). Germline CDR1 and CDR2: GTSNPN and SVGIG (reference sequence). Trimming took off 0 bases at V and 3 bases at J, with 8 bases between the two ends. The CDR3 is made up of 13 amino acids. The CDR3 DNA reads as TGTGCCTGGAGTGTAGAGGGGGACACTGAAGCTTTCTTT. This translates into CAWSVEGDTEAFF.

This clonotype was recorded at least ten times. The V call is TRBV28, the J call TRBJ2-7, with 9 positions matching TRBD1. From germline, CDR1 is MDHEN and CDR2 SYDVKM. The CDR3 consists of 16 residues. Germline trimming cut 3 bases from V and 0 bases from J; bases unmatched to any gene: 6. The CDR3 region has the DNA TGTGCCAGCAGTTTTGGTGACAGGGGGGGCTCCTACGAGCAGTACTTC. It is translated as CASSFGDRGGSYEQYF.

Only a few counts were recorded for this clonotype. The chain carries TRBV15 and TRBJ1-1; D is perhaps TRBD1 (6 bases). Germline V gene data show CDR1 as LNHNV and CDR2 as YYDKDF (reference sequence). The CDR3 spans 16 residues. Trimming took 1 base from V and 0 from J, leaving 12 bases between them. For the CDR3, the DNA is TGTGCCACCAGCAGAGGTTTAGACAGGCTGAACACTGAAGCTTTCTTT. Translation gives CATSRGLDRLNTEAFF.

The chain couples TRBV7-2 to TRBJ1-3; D remains unclear. The germline V gene has CDR1 SGHTA and CDR2 FQGNSA. There are 12 residues in the CDR3. Deletions cut 5 bases from V and 9 bases from J, with 11 bases between. The DNA of the CDR3 is TGTGCCAGCAGCCCGTGGATAGGCACCATATATTTT. Amino acid sequence: CASSPWIGTIYF.

This clonotype has just a few counts. The chain has TRBV4-1 and TRBJ1-2, with a possible D match to TRBD1 (5 bases). The CDR3 spans 14 residues. The V gene lost 0 bases and the J gene lost 1 base, with 6 bases spanning the gap. Germline V gene lookup returns CDR1 MGHRA and CDR2 YSYEKL. The CDR3 bases are TGCGCCAGCAGCCAAGATCAGGGTAACTATGGCTACACCTTC. Amino acids: CASSQDQGNYGYTF.

This clonotype was seen at least ten times. The CDR3 DNA sequence: TGTGCCAGCAGTTTGGGCAATGCTGCCTACGAGCAGTACTTC. Its protein product is CASSLGNAAYEQYF. This chain joins TRBV28 and TRBJ2-7, with D unresolved. V lost 3 bases and J 2 bases, leaving 11 bases between the germline ends. Germline V gives CDR1 MDHEN, CDR2 SYDVKM. This CDR3 has 14 amino acids.

At least ten counts were recorded for this clonotype. The chain couples TRBV20-1 to TRBJ1-1; a possible D gene is TRBD1 (5 bases). Germline V gene data show CDR1 as DFQATT and CDR2 as SNEGSKA (reference sequence). V lost 2 bases and J 1 base, leaving 14 bases between the germline ends. The CDR3 sequence is 15 residues long. The CDR3 coding sequence is TGCAGTGCTAGACCGGGAGGGGCAAGGAACACTGAAGCTTTCTTT. Protein sequence: CSARPGGARNTEAFF.

In this sample, this clonotype turned up a few times. CDR3 sequence reads: CASSLYRQGGGYEQYF. The CDR3 DNA is TGTGCCAGCAGCTTATATCGACAGGGTGGTGGCTACGAGCAGTACTTC. This chain links TRBV7-9 with TRBJ2-7, with TRBD1 identical over 7 bases. Germline V CDR1 and CDR2: SEHNR, FQNEAQ (reference sequence). The CDR3 length is 16 residues. Unmatched junction bases numbered 10, after V lost 2 bases and J lost 3 bases.

This clonotype was recorded at least ten times. The rearrangement joins TRBV20-1 to TRBJ1-5; perhaps TRBD1 as D (5 bases). V lost 3 bases, J lost 3 bases, and 12 bases lay in between. Germline V gene data show CDR1 as DFQATT and CDR2 as SNEGSKA (reference sequence). The CDR3 is 14 amino acids. In DNA form, the CDR3 reads TGCAGTGCTAGCCTAAGCGGGGCCAATCAGCCCCAGCATTTT. Translating it yields CSASLSGANQPQHF.

On this clonotype: Mismatch with germline at one junction end may stem from a read error. V and J are TRBV4-1 and TRBJ1-1; tentative D call: TRBD1 (5 bases). The CDR3 has 13 amino acids. The germline V gene has CDR1 MGHRA and CDR2 YSYEKL. The CDR3 DNA is TGCGCCAGCAGCGTGACAGTTCGCACTGAAGCTTCCTTT. Its translation: CASSVTVRTEASF.

This clonotype was seen ten or more times. The chain uses TRBV18 and TRBJ2-2; the D gene is possibly TRBD2 (5 bases). The CDR3 is made up of 15 amino acids. The V end was cut by 0 bases, the J end by 0 bases, with 5 bases between. CDR1 and CDR2 (germline): KGHSH, LQKENI. CDR3 amino acids: CASSPPAANTGELFF. The DNA of the CDR3 is TGTGCCAGCTCACCACCAGCGGCGAACACCGGGGAGCTGTTTTTT.

This chain uses TRBV10-3 with TRBJ2-2, with D perhaps TRBD2 (7 bases). Germline CDR1 and CDR2: ENHRY and SYGVKD. There are 17 residues in the CDR3. The V gene lost 7 bases and the J gene lost 0 bases, with 18 bases spanning the gap. CDR3 nucleotides: TGTGCCATCAAGGGGGAGGGGGGCACGACGAACACCGGGGAGCTGTTTTTT. It encodes CAIKGEGGTTNTGELFF.

In its sample, this clonotype was seen many times. The chain is built from TRBV20-1 and TRBJ2-5; 9 positions agree with TRBD2. Losses at the gene ends were 4 bases for V and 4 bases for J; bases not matched to a gene: 4. This CDR3 spans 13 amino acids. Germline V gene lookup returns CDR1 DFQATT and CDR2 SNEGSKA (reference sequence). In DNA, the CDR3 is TGCAGTGCTACCCTACTAGCGGGAGAGACCCAGTACTTC. Amino acids: CSATLLAGETQYF.

This clonotype was recorded many times. The CDR3 region is CASRFAQAGEKLFF. The CDR3 bases are TGTGCCAGCAGGTTTGCTCAGGCCGGCGAAAAACTGTTTTTT. The rearrangement joins TRBV2 to TRBJ1-4; D gene ambiguous. V lost 6 bases to trimming and J lost 8 bases, with 16 bases between them. Germline CDR1 and CDR2: SNHLY and FYNNEI. The CDR3 spans 14 residues.

The chain is built from TRBV28 and TRBJ1-3; no definite D call. In germline, CDR1 is MDHEN, CDR2 SYDVKM. Trimming took 7 bases from V and 0 from J, leaving 10 bases between them. This CDR3 has 14 amino acids. Here the CDR3 reads CASKSPFSGNTIYF. DNA for the CDR3: TGTGCCAGCAAGTCGCCATTCTCTGGAAACACCATATATTTT. The entire variable domain, with the rest obtained from reference TRBV28 and TRBJ1-3, is as follows: DVKVTQSSRYLVKRTGEKVFLECVQDMDHENMFWYRQDPGLGLRLIYFSYDVKMKEKGDIPEGYSVSREKKERFSLILESASTNQTSMYLCASKSPFSGNTIYFGEGSWLTVV.

In its sample, this clonotype was seen many times. The chain links TRBV27 to TRBJ1-5; TRBD1 is a possible D gene (6 bases). V lost 5 bases and J 4 bases, leaving 12 bases between the germline ends. Germline V gene sequence: CDR1 MNHEY, CDR2 SMNVEV (reference sequence). This CDR3 spans 14 amino acids. DNA of the CDR3: TGTGCCAGCAGTCCGGTCCAGGGGAATCAGCCCCAGCATTTT. It codes for CASSPVQGNQPQHF.

Only a few counts were recorded for this clonotype. The rearrangement uses TRBV18 and TRBJ1-5; 7 bases agree with TRBD1. Germline V gives CDR1 KGHSH, CDR2 LQKENI. The V segment lost 4 bases and the J segment 1 base; nucleotides outside the gene matches: 7. The CDR3 contains 16 residues. The CDR3 loop is CASSLSGTVSNQPQHF. The DNA of the CDR3 is TGTGCCAGCTCACTCTCCGGGACAGTAAGCAATCAGCCCCAGCATTTT.

V and J are TRBV3-1 and TRBJ1-1; perhaps TRBD1 as D (6 bases). Germline-derived CDR1 and CDR2 are LGHDT and YNNKEL (reference sequence). Trimming took 5 bases from V and 3 from J, leaving 10 bases between them. The CDR3 totals 13 residues. The CDR3, as DNA: TGTGCCAGCAGCGGGACACTCTACACTGAAGCTTTCTTT. It specifies CASSGTLYTEAFF.

The rearrangement links TRBV5-1 to TRBJ1-2; D is uncertain. The V gene's germline CDR1 is SGHRS and CDR2 YFSETQ. Trimming took 3 bases from V and 0 from J, leaving 15 bases between them. The CDR3 totals 16 residues. CDR3 residues: CASSSLGREANYGYTF. The CDR3 bases are TGCGCCAGCAGCTCCCTAGGGAGGGAAGCTAACTATGGCTACACCTTC.

The DNA for the CDR3 is TGTGCCAGCAGCGTAGGGAATTCTGAGCAAGAGACCCAGTACTTC. Protein sequence: CASSVGNSEQETQYF. V and J are TRBV9 and TRBJ2-5; no definite D call. With 0 bases removed from V and 2 bases from J, the gap between germline ends came to 11 bases. Germline lookup yields CDR1 SGDLS and CDR2 YYNGEE. This CDR3 region has 15 residues.

The chain has TRBV20-1 and TRBJ2-5, with 9 bases identical to TRBD2. In germline, CDR1 is DFQATT, CDR2 SNEGSKA (reference sequence). Germline trimming cut 5 bases from V and 3 bases from J; bases unmatched to any gene: 4. There are 13 residues in the CDR3. Here the CDR3 reads CSAPGLAEETQYF. The CDR3 DNA is TGCAGTGCTCCGGGACTAGCAGAAGAGACCCAGTACTTC.

This clonotype was counted between two and nine times. The rearrangement uses TRBV20-1 and TRBJ1-5; TRBD1 matches 7 bases. Germline V gives CDR1 DFQATT, CDR2 SNEGSKA (reference sequence). Trimming at V came to 5 bases and at J to 1 base, leaving 5 bases not matched to a gene. The CDR3 spans 14 residues. The CDR3 region has the DNA TGCAGTGCTGTAGGGGGCGGCAGCAATCAGCCCCAGCATTTT. It encodes CSAVGGGSNQPQHF.